A selection of T cell receptor beta chains follows, all from one sample in a study of PD-L1 blockade in urothelial cancer. The method was immunoSEQ multiplex PCR; TCRdb's version includes in-frame clones alone and lacks a portion of them. The table lists 55,000 to 80,000 clones, about 76% of them singletons. This specimen consisted of PBMCs, obtained around atezolizumab (anti-PD-L1) treatment. The origin of the receptors is a man aged 70-80 years with urothelial cancer. The CDR3 runs from the conserved cysteine through the conserved F or W. Each record gives: D gene, clone size, CDR3 length, J gene, V gene, CDR3 DNA, CDR3 protein. A D gene is named only where the DNA matches it firmly. Only part of the rows carry a size: once, few, many, or a class if the clone is expanded.

TRBD2 - 18 TRBJ2-1 TRBV13 TGTGCCAGCAGCTCGGGGGGCAAACTAGCGGGAGTGGCGAATGAGCAGTTCTTC CASSSGGKLAGVANEQFF
- - 14 TRBJ2-2 TRBV2 TGTGCCAGCAGATTTGCGGCGAACACCGGGGAGCTGTTTTTT CASRFAANTGELFF
- - 14 TRBJ2-2 TRBV9 TGTGCCAGCAGCGTCGGACTTAACACCGGGGAGCTGTTTTTT CASSVGLNTGELFF
TRBD1 - 15 TRBJ2-3 TRBV7-9 TGTGCCAGCAGCAACCGGGACAGGGCGACAGATACGCAGTATTTT CASSNRDRATDTQYF
TRBD2 - 18 TRBJ2-1 TRBV5-6 TGTGCCAGCAGCTTGGGGGTAGCGGGAGGCCCGGGGTACAATGAGCAGTTCTTC CASSLGVAGGPGYNEQFF
- - 12 TRBJ1-2 TRBV4-1 TGCGCCAGCAGCCAAGGGAGGTCTGGCCGGACCTTC CASSQGRSGRTF
- - 11 TRBJ2-3 TRBV28 TGTGCCACCCGTCCTACAGATACGCAGTATTTT CATRPTDTQYF
TRBD2 - 16 TRBJ2-3 TRBV7-9 TGTGCCAGCAGCTCGCCTTCGGGACTACGCACAGATACGCAGTATTTT CASSSPSGLRTDTQYF
TRBD2 - 13 TRBJ2-7 TRBV10-1 TGCGCCAGCAGCGAGGGACTAGCGGGAGTCCAGTACTTC CASSEGLAGVQYF
TRBD2 - 17 TRBJ2-5 TRBV5-4 TGTGCCAGCAGCTTCCTAGCGGGAGGGAGAGGTGATGAGACCCAGTACTTC CASSFLAGGRGDETQYF
- - 12 TRBJ2-7 TRBV30 TGTGCCTGGAGTACAGGGCTCTACGAGCAGTACTTC CAWSTGLYEQYF
TRBD1 - 16 TRBJ1-2 TRBV18 TGTGCCAGCTCACCTAAAACCGGGACAGATAACTATGGCTACACCTTC CASSPKTGTDNYGYTF
TRBD2 - 19 TRBJ2-6 TRBV19 TGTGCCAGTAGTATAGGGACTAGCGTAACGACCTCTGGGGCCAACGTCCTGACTTTC CASSIGTSVTTSGANVLTF
TRBD1 once 15 TRBJ2-3 TRBV5-1 TGCGCCAGCAGCTTGTTACCGGGACAGACAGATACGCAGTATTTT CASSLLPGQTDTQYF
- - 16 TRBJ1-5 TRBV6-5 TGTGCCAGCAGTTCAGATTGGGGGGGAAGCAATCAGCCCCAGCATTTT CASSSDWGGSNQPQHF
- - 13 TRBJ2-1 TRBV11-3 TGTGCCAGCAGCAACCCCGGGACACATGAGCAGTTCTTC CASSNPGTHEQFF
TRBD2 - 24 TRBJ2-3 TRBV5-3 TGTGCCAGAAGCTTGGGAAACAGGGGGCGGCCGGGACTAGCGGGAGGGTCGGACACAGATACGCAGTATTTT CARSLGNRGRPGLAGGSDTDTQYF
- - 14 TRBJ2-7 TRBV6-1 TGTGCCAGCAGTGTCACAGGGTGGAATGGCGAGCAGTACTTC CASSVTGWNGEQYF
TRBD1 - 12 TRBJ1-2 TRBV30 TGTGCCTGGAAGAGACAGGGGTCTGGCTACACCTTC CAWKRQGSGYTF
- - 14 TRBJ2-3 TRBV28 TGTGCCAGCAGTTTAGGGGGGGCCACAGATACGCAGTATTTT CASSLGGATDTQYF